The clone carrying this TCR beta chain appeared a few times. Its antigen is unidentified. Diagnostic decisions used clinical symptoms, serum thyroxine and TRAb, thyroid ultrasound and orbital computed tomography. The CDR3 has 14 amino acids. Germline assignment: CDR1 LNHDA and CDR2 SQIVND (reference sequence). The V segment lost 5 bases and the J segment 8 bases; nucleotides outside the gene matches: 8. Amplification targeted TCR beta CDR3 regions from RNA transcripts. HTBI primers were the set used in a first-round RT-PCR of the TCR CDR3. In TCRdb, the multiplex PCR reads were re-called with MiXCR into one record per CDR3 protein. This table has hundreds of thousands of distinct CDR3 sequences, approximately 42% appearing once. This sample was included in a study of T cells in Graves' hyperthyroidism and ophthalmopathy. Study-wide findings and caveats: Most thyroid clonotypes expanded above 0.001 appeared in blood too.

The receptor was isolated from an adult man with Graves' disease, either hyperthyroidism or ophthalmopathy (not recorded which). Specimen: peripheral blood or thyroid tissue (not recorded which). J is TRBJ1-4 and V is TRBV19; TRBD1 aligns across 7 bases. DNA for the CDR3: TGTGCCAGTAGTGTGAACAGACAGGGCGAAAAACTGTTTTTT. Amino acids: CASSVNRQGEKLFF.